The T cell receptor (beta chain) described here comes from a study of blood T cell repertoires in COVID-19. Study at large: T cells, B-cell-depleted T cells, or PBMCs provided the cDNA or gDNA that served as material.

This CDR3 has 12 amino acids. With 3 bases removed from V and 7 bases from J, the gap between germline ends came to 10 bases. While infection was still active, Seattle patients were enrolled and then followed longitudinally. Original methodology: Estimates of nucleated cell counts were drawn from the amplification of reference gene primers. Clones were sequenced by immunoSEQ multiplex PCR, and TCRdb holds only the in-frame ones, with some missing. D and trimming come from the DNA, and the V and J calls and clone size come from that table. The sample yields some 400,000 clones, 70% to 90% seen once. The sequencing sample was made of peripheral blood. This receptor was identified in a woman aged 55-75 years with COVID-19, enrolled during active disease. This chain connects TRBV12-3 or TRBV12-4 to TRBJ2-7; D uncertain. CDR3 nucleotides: TGTGCCAGCAGTTTGGGCAAAATGGAGCAGTACTTC. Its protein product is CASSLGKMEQYF.